The next 17 T cell receptor beta chains were all read from a single sample in a study of beta chain features in type 1 diabetes. Overall study findings and caveats: All four CD4+ subsets from Type 1 diabetes patients carried moderately but significantly shorter TCRB CDR3s.

These receptors have no identified antigens. Every isolated RNA sample was fully reverse transcribed, so sequencing captured expressed TCRB transcripts. Sequencing used immunoSEQ multiplex PCR; TCRdb keeps in-frame clones, though not all of them. Here the sample spans around 160,000 clones, about 8.3% being singletons. Sequencing input: central memory CD4+ T cells from blood. These TCRs come from a woman between 18 and 29 years old with type 1 diabetes.

Comment on this clone: The identical CDR3 is also encoded by other nucleotide sequences in the sample. The chain carries TRBV5-4 and TRBJ2-6; TRBD2 might be the D (6 bases). V was trimmed by 2 bases and J by 2 bases, leaving 8 bases between them. The CDR3 runs 15 residues. Germline CDR1 reads SGHNT; CDR2 reads YYREEE (reference sequence). The CDR3: CASSFGGAGANVLTF. The CDR3 bases are TGTGCCAGCAGCTTCGGAGGGGCTGGGGCCAACGTCCTGACTTTC.

The chain recombines TRBV25-1 with TRBJ1-1; no firm D call. The V end lost 3 bases, the J end lost 1 base, and 15 bases lay between the germline ends. Germline V lookup: CDR1 MGHDK, CDR2 SYGVNS. The CDR3 runs to 16 residues. The DNA of the CDR3 is TGTGCCAGCAGTGATTCTGGCGGGCCGTGGAACACTGAAGCTTTCTTT. This gives the protein CASSDSGGPWNTEAFF.

This clone has a handful of counts. The CDR3 DNA reads TGCAGCGTTGAACGCGGAAACAATGAGCAGTTCTTC. As protein: CSVERGNNEQFF. V gene TRBV29-1 combines with J gene TRBJ2-1; the D is unclear. The germline gives CDR1 SQVTM, CDR2 ANQGSEA. The CDR3 is 12 residues long. Trimming removed 2 bases at V and 5 bases at J, with 7 bases between.

This clone was counted between two and nine times. The chain couples TRBV5-1 to TRBJ2-7; D not certain. The germline V gene encodes CDR1 SGHRS and CDR2 YFSETQ. The CDR3 loop spans 12 amino acids. V lost 4 bases, J lost 2 bases, and 7 bases lay in between. The CDR3 loop reads CASSAQAYEQYF. In DNA form, the CDR3 reads TGCGCCAGCAGCGCCCAGGCCTACGAGCAGTACTTC.

This clone has a handful of counts. V gene TRBV29-1 combines with J gene TRBJ2-7; tentative D call: TRBD2 (5 bases). The germline CDR1 and CDR2 sequences are SQVTM and ANQGSEA. V lost 3 bases and J 0 bases, leaving 12 bases between the germline ends. The CDR3 consists of 14 residues. The CDR3 sequence: CSVDVSGLSYEQYF. In nucleotides, the CDR3 is TGCAGCGTTGACGTGTCAGGACTCTCCTACGAGCAGTACTTC.

There are a few counts of this clone. The V and J genes are TRBV10-2 and TRBJ1-2, with D possibly TRBD1 on 5 matching bases. The ends were cut back, 6 bases at V and 1 base at J, with 12 bases in the middle. Germline CDR1 and CDR2: WSHSY and SAAADI. This CDR3 has 14 amino acids. CDR3 DNA: TGCGCCAGCAGCGCCGGACACCTTAACTATGGCTACACCTTC. This gives the protein CASSAGHLNYGYTF.

The chain recombines TRBV6-1 with TRBJ2-1, with 10 nucleotides matching TRBD1. Per the germline V gene, CDR1 is MNHNS and CDR2 is SASEGT. V dropped 2 bases and J dropped 8; count of bases not matched to a gene: 6. CDR3 length: 15 amino acids. CDR3 coding DNA: TGTGCCAGCAGTGAAAGGGGACAGGGGATCGATGAGCAGTTCTTC. Its protein product is CASSERGQGIDEQFF.

The sample holds a few counts of this clone. The chain carries TRBV29-1 and TRBJ2-1, with 10 bases matching TRBD1. CDR1 is SQVTM, CDR2 ANQGSEA, per germline. The CDR3 extends over 13 amino acids. J lost 6 bases, V lost 6 bases, and 5 bases had no gene match. The chain's CDR3 is CSVPGQGPNEQFF. The CDR3 bases are TGCAGCGTGCCGGGACAGGGGCCCAATGAGCAGTTCTTC.

The sample holds a few counts of this clone. The chain employs TRBV10-3 and TRBJ2-4, with 10 bases fitting TRBD2. Trimming took 3 bases from V and 1 from J; bases not matched to a gene: 3. The CDR3 is made up of 16 amino acids. In germline, CDR1 is ENHRY, CDR2 SYGVKD. The CDR3: CAISDPTSGAKNIQYF. CDR3 in DNA: TGTGCCATCAGTGATCCGACTAGCGGGGCCAAAAACATTCAGTACTTC.

This clone was seen only once. V and J are TRBV20-1 and TRBJ1-4; no clear D. CDR1 DFQATT and CDR2 SNEGSKA come from the germline V gene (reference sequence). The CDR3 loop spans 11 amino acids. Between the trimmed V and J ends, which lost 2 bases and 4 bases, there was a span of 2 bases. The CDR3 sequence is CSARLNEKLFF. CDR3 bases: TGCAGTGCTAGACTTAATGAAAAACTGTTTTTT.

This clone was counted only a few times. This chain uses TRBV6-1 with TRBJ2-1, with D maybe TRBD2 (6 bases). This CDR3 region has 14 residues. V was shortened by 6 bases and J by 2 bases, with 11 bases between the two germline ends. Germline V CDR1 and CDR2: MNHNS, SASEGT. The CDR3 DNA sequence: TGTGCCAGCAGGGAACTAGCTCCCTACAATGAGCAGTTCTTC. It codes for CASRELAPYNEQFF.

A note on this clone: Other DNA sequences in this sample translate to the same CDR3. The chain links TRBV28 to TRBJ1-1; 7 bases are a match to TRBD1. V lost 5 bases to trimming and J lost 0 bases; unmatched junction nucleotides: 3. Germline CDR1 is MDHEN and CDR2 is SYDVKM. This CDR3 has 14 residues. DNA of the CDR3: TGTGCCAGCAGTCCAGGACAGGTGAACACTGAAGCTTTCTTT. Amino acids: CASSPGQVNTEAFF. Supplemented by reference TRBV28 and TRBJ1-1, the full variable domain reads DVKVTQSSRYLVKRTGEKVFLECVQDMDHENMFWYRQDPGLGLRLIYFSYDVKMKEKGDIPEGYSVSREKKERFSLILESASTNQTSMYLCASSPGQVNTEAFFGQGTRLTVV.

V is TRBV19 and J is TRBJ1-2, with 8 bases identical to TRBD1. The germline gives CDR1 LNHDA, CDR2 SQIVND (reference sequence). V dropped 6 bases and J dropped 0; count of bases not matched to a gene: 12. The CDR3 consists of 17 residues. The CDR3, as DNA: TGTGCCAGTAGCCCCAGGGGGCTTATTAATGCTAACTATGGCTACACCTTC. Protein: CASSPRGLINANYGYTF.

This chain connects TRBV2 to TRBJ2-2; 11 nucleotides align to TRBD2. Per the germline V gene, CDR1 is SNHLY and CDR2 is FYNNEI. CDR3 length: 17 amino acids. J gave up 0 bases and V 4 bases, and 4 bases lay outside the gene matches. CDR3 DNA sequence: TGTGCCAGCAGTGGGGTAGCGGGAGGGCCGAACACCGGGGAGCTGTTTTTT. As protein: CASSGVAGGPNTGELFF.

CDR3 residues: CASSLDLETQYF. The CDR3 nucleotides read TGCGCCAGCAGCTTGGATCTGGAGACCCAGTACTTC. The gene calls are TRBV5-1 and TRBJ2-5; D remains unclear. V was trimmed by 0 bases and J by 5 bases, leaving 5 bases between them. CDR3 size: 12 residues. Looked up from germline, CDR1 is SGHRS and CDR2 is YFSETQ. Combining the CDR3 with reference TRBV5-1 and TRBJ2-5 gives the whole variable domain KAGVTQTPRYLIKTRGQQVTLSCSPISGHRSVSWYQQTPGQGLQFLFEYFSETQRNKGNFPGRFSGRQFSNSRSEMNVSTLELGDSALYLCASSLDLETQYFGPGTRLLVL.

This clone was seen a few times. This chain connects TRBV4-3 to TRBJ2-7; a possible D gene is TRBD1 (7 bases). CDR1 and CDR2 (germline): LGHNA, YSLEER. V lost 4 bases and J lost 5, with 12 bases in between. The CDR3 length is 13 residues. This CDR3 is CASSLRGAHEQYF. The CDR3, as DNA: TGCGCCAGCAGCCTCAGGGGGGCCCACGAGCAGTACTTC.

The chain uses TRBV28 and TRBJ2-5; 9 bases agree with TRBD2. Germline V CDR1 and CDR2: MDHEN, SYDVKM. This CDR3 region has 14 residues. The V gene end was trimmed by 6 bases and the J gene end by 8 bases; junction bases not matched to a gene: 10. CDR3 sequence (DNA): TGTGCCAGCAGAGCCGCGGGAGGGTCACTAACCCAGTACTTC. This gives the protein CASRAAGGSLTQYF. Looking up the rest from reference TRBV28 and TRBJ2-5 gives the full variable domain: DVKVTQSSRYLVKRTGEKVFLECVQDMDHENMFWYRQDPGLGLRLIYFSYDVKMKEKGDIPEGYSVSREKKERFSLILESASTNQTSMYLCASRAAGGSLTQYFGPGTRLLVL.